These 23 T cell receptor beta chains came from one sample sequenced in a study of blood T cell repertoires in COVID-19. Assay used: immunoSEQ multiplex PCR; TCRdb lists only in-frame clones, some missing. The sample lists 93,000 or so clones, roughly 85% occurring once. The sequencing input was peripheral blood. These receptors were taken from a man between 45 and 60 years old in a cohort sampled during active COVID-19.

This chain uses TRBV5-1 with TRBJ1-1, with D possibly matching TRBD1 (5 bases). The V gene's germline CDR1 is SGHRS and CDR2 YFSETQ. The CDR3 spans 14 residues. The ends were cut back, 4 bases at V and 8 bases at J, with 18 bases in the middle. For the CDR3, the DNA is TGCGCCAGCAGCCCCGGCGACCGGGGGAGGGAAGCTTTCTTT. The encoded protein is CASSPGDRGREAFF.

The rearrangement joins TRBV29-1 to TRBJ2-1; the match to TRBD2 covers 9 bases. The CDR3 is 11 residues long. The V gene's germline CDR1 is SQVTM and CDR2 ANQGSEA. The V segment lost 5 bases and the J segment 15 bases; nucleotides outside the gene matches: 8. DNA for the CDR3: TGCAGCGTTTTAAGCGGGGGGCTGACGTTCTTC. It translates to CSVLSGGLTFF.

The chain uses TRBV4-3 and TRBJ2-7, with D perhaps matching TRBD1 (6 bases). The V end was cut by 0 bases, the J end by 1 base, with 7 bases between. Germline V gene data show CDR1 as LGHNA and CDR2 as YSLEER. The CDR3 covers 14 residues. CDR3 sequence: CASSQDGQSYEQYF. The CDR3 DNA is TGCGCCAGCAGCCAAGATGGACAGTCCTACGAGCAGTACTTC.

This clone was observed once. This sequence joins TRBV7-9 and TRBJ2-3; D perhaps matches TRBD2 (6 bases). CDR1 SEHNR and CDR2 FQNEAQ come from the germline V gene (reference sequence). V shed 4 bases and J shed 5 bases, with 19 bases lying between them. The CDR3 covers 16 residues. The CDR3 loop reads CASSSEAGWARDTQYF. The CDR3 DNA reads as TGTGCCAGCAGCTCCGAAGCGGGTTGGGCGCGAGATACGCAGTATTTT.

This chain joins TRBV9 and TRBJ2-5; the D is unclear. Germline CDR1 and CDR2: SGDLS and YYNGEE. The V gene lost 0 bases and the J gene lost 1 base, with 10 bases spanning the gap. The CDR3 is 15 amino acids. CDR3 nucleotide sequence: TGTGCCAGCAGCGTAGGACAAGAAACCCAAGAGACCCAGTACTTC. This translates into CASSVGQETQETQYF.

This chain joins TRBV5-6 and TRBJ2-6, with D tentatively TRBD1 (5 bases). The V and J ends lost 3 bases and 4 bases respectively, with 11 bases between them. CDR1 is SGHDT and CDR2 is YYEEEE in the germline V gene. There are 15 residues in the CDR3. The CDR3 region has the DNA TGTGCCAGCAGCTCCAGGGTCTCCGGGGCCAACGTCCTGACTTTC. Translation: CASSSRVSGANVLTF.

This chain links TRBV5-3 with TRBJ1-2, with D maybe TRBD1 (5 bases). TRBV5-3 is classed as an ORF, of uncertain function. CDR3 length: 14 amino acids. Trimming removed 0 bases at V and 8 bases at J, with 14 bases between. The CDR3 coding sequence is TGTGCCAGAAGCTTGGCTACGGGGGAGCCAGGCTACACCTTC. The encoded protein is CARSLATGEPGYTF.

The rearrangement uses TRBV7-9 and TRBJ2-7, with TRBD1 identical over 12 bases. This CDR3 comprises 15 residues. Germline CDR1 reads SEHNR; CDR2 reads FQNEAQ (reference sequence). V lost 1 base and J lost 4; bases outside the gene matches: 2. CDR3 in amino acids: CASSLGDRGLYEQYF. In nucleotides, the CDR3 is TGTGCCAGCAGCTTAGGGGACAGGGGGCTTTACGAGCAGTACTTC.

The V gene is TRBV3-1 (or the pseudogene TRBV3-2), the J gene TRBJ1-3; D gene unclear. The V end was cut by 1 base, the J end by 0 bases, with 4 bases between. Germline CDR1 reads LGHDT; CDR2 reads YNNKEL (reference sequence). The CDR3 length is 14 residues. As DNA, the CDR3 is TGTGCCAGCAGCCAAGTCGGCTCTGGAAACACCATATATTTT. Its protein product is CASSQVGSGNTIYF.

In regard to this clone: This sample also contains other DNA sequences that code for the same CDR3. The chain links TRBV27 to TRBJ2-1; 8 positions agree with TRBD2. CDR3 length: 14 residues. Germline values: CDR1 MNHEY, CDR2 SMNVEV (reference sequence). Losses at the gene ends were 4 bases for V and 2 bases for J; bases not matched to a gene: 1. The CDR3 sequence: CASSSGGPYNEQFF. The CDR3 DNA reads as TGTGCCAGCAGTTCGGGGGGGCCCTACAATGAGCAGTTCTTC.

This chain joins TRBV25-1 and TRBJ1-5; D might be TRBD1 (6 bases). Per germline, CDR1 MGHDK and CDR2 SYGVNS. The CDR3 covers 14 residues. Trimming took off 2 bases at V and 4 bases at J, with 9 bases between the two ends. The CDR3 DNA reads TGTGCCAGCAGTGAACTGGACAGTAATCAGCCCCAGCATTTT. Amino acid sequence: CASSELDSNQPQHF.

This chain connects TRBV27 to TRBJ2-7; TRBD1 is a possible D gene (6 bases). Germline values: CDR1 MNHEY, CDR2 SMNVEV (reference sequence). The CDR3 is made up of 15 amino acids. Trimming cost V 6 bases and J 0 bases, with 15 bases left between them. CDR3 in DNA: TGTGCCAGCAGCCGAAGGCAGGGGAGCTCCTACGAGCAGTACTTC. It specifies CASSRRQGSSYEQYF.

The CDR3 DNA follows: TGCGCCAGCAGCAACAGGTTGAACACTGAAGCTTTCTTT. Protein product: CASSNRLNTEAFF. The rearrangement links TRBV10-2 to TRBJ1-1, with D perhaps matching TRBD1 (5 bases). With 6 bases removed from V and 0 bases from J, the gap between germline ends came to 8 bases. Germline V gene lookup returns CDR1 WSHSY and CDR2 SAAADI. The CDR3 is 13 amino acids.

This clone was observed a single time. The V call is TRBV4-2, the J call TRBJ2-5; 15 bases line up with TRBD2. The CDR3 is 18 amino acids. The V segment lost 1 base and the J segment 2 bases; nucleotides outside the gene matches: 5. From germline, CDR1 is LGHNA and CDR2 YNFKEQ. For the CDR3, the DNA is TGTGCCAGCAGCCAAGTCTGGACTAGCGGGGGGGCGCAAGAGACCCAGTACTTC. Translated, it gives CASSQVWTSGGAQETQYF.

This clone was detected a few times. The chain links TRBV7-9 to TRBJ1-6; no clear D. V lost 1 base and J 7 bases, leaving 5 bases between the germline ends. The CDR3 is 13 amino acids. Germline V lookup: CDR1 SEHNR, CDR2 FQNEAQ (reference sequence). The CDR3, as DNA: TGTGCCAGCAGCTTAGAACAGAATTCACCCCTCCACTTT. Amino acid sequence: CASSLEQNSPLHF.

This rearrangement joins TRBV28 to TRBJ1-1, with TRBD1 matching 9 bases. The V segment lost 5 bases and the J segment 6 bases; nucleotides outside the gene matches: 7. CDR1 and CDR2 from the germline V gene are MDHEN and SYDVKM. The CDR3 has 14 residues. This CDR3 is CASSPGQGGAEAFF. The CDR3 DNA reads TGTGCCAGCAGTCCGGGACAGGGCGGTGCTGAAGCTTTCTTT.

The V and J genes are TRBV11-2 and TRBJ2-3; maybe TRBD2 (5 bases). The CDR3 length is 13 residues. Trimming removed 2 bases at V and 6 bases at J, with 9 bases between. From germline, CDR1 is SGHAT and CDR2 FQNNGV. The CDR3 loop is CASSLFSGDTQYF. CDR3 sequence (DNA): TGTGCCAGCAGCTTATTCTCGGGGGATACGCAGTATTTT.

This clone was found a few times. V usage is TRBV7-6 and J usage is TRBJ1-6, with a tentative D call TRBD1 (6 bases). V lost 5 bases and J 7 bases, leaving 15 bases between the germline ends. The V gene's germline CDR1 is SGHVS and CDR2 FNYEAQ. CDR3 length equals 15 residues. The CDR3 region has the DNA TGTGCCAGCAGCCCACAGGGAACGATAAATTCACCCCTCCACTTT. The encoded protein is CASSPQGTINSPLHF.

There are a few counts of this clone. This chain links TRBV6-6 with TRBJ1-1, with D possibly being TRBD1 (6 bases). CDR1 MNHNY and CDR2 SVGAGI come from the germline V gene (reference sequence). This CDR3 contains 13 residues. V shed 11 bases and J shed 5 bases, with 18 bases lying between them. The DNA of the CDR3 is TGTGCCGCTGGGGGCTCAGGCGGGACTGAAGCTTTCTTT. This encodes CAAGGSGGTEAFF.

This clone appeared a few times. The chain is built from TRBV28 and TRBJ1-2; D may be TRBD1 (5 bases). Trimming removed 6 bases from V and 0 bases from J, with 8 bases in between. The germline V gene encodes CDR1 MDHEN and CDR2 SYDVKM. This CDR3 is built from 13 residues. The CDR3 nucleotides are TGTGCCAGCAGAGACAGTACTAACTATGGCTACACCTTC. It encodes CASRDSTNYGYTF.

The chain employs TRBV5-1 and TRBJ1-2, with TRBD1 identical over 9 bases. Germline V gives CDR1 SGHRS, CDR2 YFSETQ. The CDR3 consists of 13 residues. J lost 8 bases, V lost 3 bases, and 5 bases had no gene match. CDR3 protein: CASSSGQGKGYTF. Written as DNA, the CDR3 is TGCGCCAGCAGCTCGGGACAGGGTAAAGGCTACACCTTC.

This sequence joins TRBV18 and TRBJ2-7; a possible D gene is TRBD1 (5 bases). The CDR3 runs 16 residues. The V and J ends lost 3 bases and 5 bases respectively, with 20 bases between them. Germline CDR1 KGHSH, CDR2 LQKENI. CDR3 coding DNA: TGTGCCAGCTCACCGACCCCCGGCCAGGGTTCCCACGAGCAGTACGTC. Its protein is CASSPTPGQGSHEQYV.

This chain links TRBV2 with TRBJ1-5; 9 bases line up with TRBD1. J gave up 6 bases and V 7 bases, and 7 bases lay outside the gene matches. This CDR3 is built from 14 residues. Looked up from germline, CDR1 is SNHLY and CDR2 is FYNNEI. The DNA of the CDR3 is TGTGCCAGCACCAGGACAGGGGCGTCTCAGCCCCAGCATTTT. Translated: CASTRTGASQPQHF. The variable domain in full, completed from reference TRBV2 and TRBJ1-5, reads EPEVTQTPSHQVTQMGQEVILRCVPISNHLYFYWYRQILGQKVEFLVSFYNNEISEKSEIFDDQFSVERPDGSNFTLKIRSTKLEDSAMYFCASTRTGASQPQHFGDGTRLSIL.